This T cell receptor (beta chain) was retrieved from a study of blood T cell repertoires in COVID-19. The wider study: Researchers got acute and convalescent COVID-19 samples from the United States, Italy and Spain.

Generated by immunoSEQ multiplex PCR, the TCRdb table keeps only in-frame clones and is missing some. The sample shows about 56,000 clones, roughly 78% of them seen only once. CDR3 size: 13 residues. Germline-derived CDR1 and CDR2 are SGHNT and YYREEE (reference sequence). The junction had 9 bases not matched to a gene; V was cut back by 6 bases and J by 10 bases. The V call is TRBV5-4, the J call TRBJ2-3, with 9 bases that match TRBD2. Sequencing was done on a sample of peripheral blood. The source is a woman older than 75 with acute or convalescent COVID-19. In nucleotides, the CDR3 is TGTGCCAGCAATCCGGGACTAGCCCAGGCGCAGTATTTT. It yields the protein CASNPGLAQAQYF. Variable domain in full (rest from reference TRBV5-4 and TRBJ2-3): ETGVTQSPTHLIKTRGQQVTLRCSSQSGHNTVSWYQQALGQGPQFIFQYYREEENGRGNFPPRFSGLQFPNYSSELNVNALELDDSALYLCASNPGLAQAQYFGPGTRLTVL.